This is a list of T cell receptor beta chains from one sample in a study of CD8+ T cells in alopecia areata. Only in-frame clones appear in the TCRdb table, and some are missing; sequencing was by immunoSEQ multiplex PCR. The sample shows a few hundred thousand clones, roughly two thirds of them seen only once. Sample: CD4+ T cells sorted from blood, taken at week 0. Receptor source: a human donor with alopecia areata. CDR3s include the opening cysteine and the closing phenylalanine or tryptophan. D genes are given only for firm matches. Some rows mark clone size as missing; the rest say once, few, many or name a class of expanded clone.

cdr3_length clone_size d_call j_call v_call cdr3_aa cdr3_nt
18 - TRBD1 TRBJ2-2 TRBV4-3 CASSQDPQTGWFTGELFF TGCGCCAGCAGCCAAGATCCGCAGACAGGGTGGTTTACCGGGGAGCTGTTTTTT
13 - - TRBJ1-1 TRBV5-4 CASSLVGGIEAFF TGTGCCAGCAGCTTGGTCGGAGGGATTGAAGCTTTCTTT
10 - - TRBJ2-5 TRBV20-1 CSASQETQYF TGCAGTGCTAGCCAAGAGACCCAGTACTTC
14 - - TRBJ2-5 TRBV25-1 CASSESPPGETQYF TGTGCCAGCAGTGAAAGTCCACCTGGGGAGACCCAGTACTTC
13 - - TRBJ2-5 TRBV6-5 CASTSPPGGTQYF TGTGCCAGCACCTCCCCACCCGGGGGGACCCAGTACTTC
16 - - TRBJ2-5 TRBV27 CASSFSVGRPQETQYF TGTGCCAGCAGTTTTTCGGTGGGAAGGCCCCAAGAGACCCAGTACTTC
12 few - TRBJ1-6 TRBV9 CASSPLGPPLHF TGTGCCAGCAGCCCGCTGGGACCACCCCTCCACTTT
15 - - TRBJ1-3 TRBV30 CAWSVRQRSGNTIYF TGTGCCTGGAGTGTACGACAGCGCTCTGGAAACACCATATATTTT
15 few TRBD1 TRBJ1-1 TRBV30 CAWNLAGTGGSGAFF TGTGCCTGGAATCTCGCCGGGACAGGGGGTTCTGGGGCTTTCTTT
13 - - TRBJ1-5 TRBV30 CAWSTGSDQPQHF TGTGCCTGGAGCACAGGTTCCGATCAGCCCCAGCATTTT
16 few TRBD1 TRBJ2-1 TRBV29-1 CSVVPSGTGPYNEQFF TGCAGCGTAGTTCCATCCGGGACAGGGCCCTACAATGAGCAGTTCTTC
15 few TRBD1 TRBJ1-6 TRBV19 CASSPTGGINSPLHF TGTGCCAGTAGTCCGACAGGGGGTATTAATTCACCCCTCCACTTT
16 - - TRBJ1-2 TRBV25-1 CASSEGRERGDYGYTF TGTGCCAGCAGTGAGGGCAGGGAAAGGGGAGACTATGGCTACACCTTC
13 few - TRBJ1-5 TRBV6-5 CASTQGGNQPQHF TGTGCCAGCACCCAGGGTGGCAATCAGCCCCAGCATTTT
14 - - TRBJ2-3 TRBV7-9 CASSPGTPQDTQYF TGTGCCAGCAGCCCAGGGACTCCCCAAGATACGCAGTATTTT
14 - - TRBJ2-7 TRBV7-2 CASSLGRTTYEQYF TGTGCCAGCAGCTTAGGACGTACAACCTACGAGCAGTACTTC
14 few - TRBJ1-1 TRBV25-1 CASSEGLWRGAAFF TGTGCCAGCAGTGAGGGGCTCTGGCGCGGGGCAGCTTTCTTT
13 - - TRBJ1-5 TRBV29-1 CSVEGGGGQPQHF TGCAGCGTTGAAGGAGGGGGTGGTCAGCCCCAGCATTTT
15 once - TRBJ1-2 TRBV4-2 CASSQASMGNYGYTF TGTGCCAGCAGCCAAGCTTCCATGGGAAACTATGGCTACACCTTC
15 few TRBD2 TRBJ2-5 TRBV5-6 CASSSYPSGGETQYF TGTGCCAGCAGTTCATATCCTAGCGGAGGGGAGACCCAGTACTTC
13 - - TRBJ2-5 TRBV7-9 CASSPNSQETQYF TGTGCCAGCAGCCCGAACAGCCAAGAGACCCAGTACTTC
13 - - TRBJ2-7 TRBV2 CASSPEGNYEQYF TGTGCCAGCAGCCCGGAGGGGAACTACGAGCAGTACTTC
11 - - TRBJ2-5 TRBV29-1 CSVGFRETQYF TGCAGCGTTGGATTCCGAGAGACCCAGTACTTC
15 - - TRBJ1-2 TRBV6-5 CASSRRGEFGYGYTF TGTGCCAGCAGTCGCCGGGGGGAGTTCGGCTATGGCTACACCTTC
16 few - TRBJ2-7 TRBV7-8 CASTSSPRAGSNEQYF TGTGCCAGCACCTCCTCACCCAGGGCGGGCTCCAACGAGCAGTACTTC
15 - - TRBJ1-1 TRBV9 CASSVSGSAYTEAFF TGTGCCAGCAGCGTAAGTGGCAGTGCGTACACTGAAGCTTTCTTT
11 - - TRBJ2-1 TRBV12-5 CASGFEHEQFF TGTGCTAGTGGTTTCGAGCATGAGCAGTTCTTC
11 - - TRBJ1-1 TRBV30 CAWRINTEAFF TGTGCCTGGAGGATAAACACTGAAGCTTTCTTT
14 - - TRBJ1-4 TRBV4-2 CASSPEAPNEKLFF TGTGCCAGCAGCCCTGAAGCCCCTAATGAAAAACTGTTTTTT
14 - - TRBJ1-2 TRBV27 CASSFAGFFQGYTF TGTGCCAGCAGTTTCGCAGGGTTCTTTCAGGGCTACACCTTC
15 - - TRBJ1-1 TRBV5-6 CASSFMDAGNTEAFF TGTGCCAGCAGCTTTATGGATGCGGGGAACACTGAAGCTTTCTTT
13 few - TRBJ2-1 TRBV6-5 CASRGLAFSEQFF TGTGCCAGCAGGGGATTAGCCTTCAGTGAGCAGTTCTTC
13 few - TRBJ2-7 TRBV29-1 CSVQDFPLGEQYF TGCAGCGTGCAGGACTTTCCCCTCGGTGAGCAGTACTTC
16 - TRBD1 TRBJ1-5 TRBV7-8 CASSSRDRGRNQPQHF TGTGCCAGCAGCTCCCGGGACAGGGGTCGCAATCAGCCCCAGCATTTT
15 - TRBD2 TRBJ2-1 TRBV11-2 CASSSSGGSYNEQFF TGTGCCAGCAGCTCTAGCGGGGGTTCCTACAATGAGCAGTTCTTC
13 - - TRBJ2-2 TRBV5-4 CASSFRITGELFF TGTGCCAGCAGCTTTAGAATAACCGGGGAGCTGTTTTTT